This TCR beta chain was sequenced in a study of blood T cell repertoires in COVID-19 (dated by TCRdb to 2018 to 2021). About the study as a whole: Samples covering the acute and convalescent phases of COVID-19 were provided by collaborators in the United States, Italy and Spain. Samples were obtained from the ongoing ImmuneRACE study (first 160 participants) and from over a thousand subjects provided by 6 global collaborators. Subjects who had been exposed to COVID-19, were actively infected with it, or had recovered from it provided the deeply sampled blood TCRbeta repertoires that made up the dataset. Nearly every sample came with metadata listing a de-identified subject ID, COVID-19 status, age in years and sex. A freely available public database, intended as a resource for researchers studying the immune response to SARS-CoV-2, is where the repertoires were released. Where available, HLA class I and class II types were obtained from metadata supplied by the sample provider rather than from assay-based typing. The prospective study material was composed of cDNA or gDNA derived from T cells, B-cell-depleted T cells, or PBMCs. Overall results and qualifications from the work: The amount of clinical and demographic metadata varied by source and participant and was provided uncurated.

The immunoSEQ Assay, a bias-controlled multiplex PCR, was used to amplify TCRbeta CDR3 regions from genomic DNA. As for the authors' bioinformatics: The number of nucleated cells in each sample was estimated by amplification of reference gene primers within the assay. To quantify the absolute abundance of each unique TCRbeta CDR3 rearrangement, sequence reads were collapsed and filtered. For each sample, productive Simpson clonality was calculated as the square root of Simpson's diversity index across productive rearrangements. TCRdb carries this immuneACCESS record with in-frame sequences only. Its versions omit some clonotypes, under half of them owing to an unresolved V gene in the studies checked, with the rest unexplained. The DNA was the basis for D and trimming; V, J and clone size are from that table. This sample has about 190,000 clones in its table, and over 75% of those were observed once. The ten largest clones represent 9.5% to 15% of the sample.

The CDR3 has 14 amino acids, counting the end cysteine and phenylalanine. Only the CDR3 portion is preserved as DNA: 42 bases, with reading frame beginning at the first base. Reading the germline V gene (reference sequence) gives CDR1 LNHDA and CDR2 SQIVND. The junction shows trimming of 3 bases on V and 9 bases on J, and the gene matches do not reach 6 bases of it. Concerning this clone itself: Its antigen remains undetermined. The record has no base qualities; no much larger clone is one base away.

Each collaborating institution followed its own protocols to collect whole blood in K2EDTA tubes. For TCRbeta analysis, collaborators shipped samples as frozen whole blood, isolated PBMCs, or DNA extracted from either of those sample types. This sequence uses TRBV19 and TRBJ2-1, with 9 bases matching TRBD2. This clonotype originated in a woman aged 50 to 60 with acute or convalescent COVID-19. Sequencing was done on a sample of peripheral blood. Here is the DNA: TGTGCCAGTAGTATCCCTAGCGGGGAGGGTGAGCAGTTCTTC. Its translation is CASSIPSGEGEQFF.